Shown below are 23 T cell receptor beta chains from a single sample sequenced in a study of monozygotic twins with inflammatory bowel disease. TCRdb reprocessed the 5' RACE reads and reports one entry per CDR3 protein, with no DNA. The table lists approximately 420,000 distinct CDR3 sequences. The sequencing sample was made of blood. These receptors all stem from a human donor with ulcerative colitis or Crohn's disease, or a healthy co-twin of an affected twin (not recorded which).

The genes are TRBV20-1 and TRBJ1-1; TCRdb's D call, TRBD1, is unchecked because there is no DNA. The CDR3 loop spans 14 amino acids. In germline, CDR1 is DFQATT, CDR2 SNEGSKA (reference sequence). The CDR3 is CSARDRGRLTEAFF.

CDR3 amino acids: CASETRVNTEAFF. The genes are TRBV2 and TRBJ1-1; as DNA is missing, the TRBD1 call by TCRdb cannot be tested. CDR3 length: 13 amino acids. Germline assignment: CDR1 SNHLY and CDR2 FYNNEI.

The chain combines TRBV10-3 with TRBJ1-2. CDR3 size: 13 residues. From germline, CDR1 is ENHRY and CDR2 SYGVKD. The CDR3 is CAISTPGLYGYTF.

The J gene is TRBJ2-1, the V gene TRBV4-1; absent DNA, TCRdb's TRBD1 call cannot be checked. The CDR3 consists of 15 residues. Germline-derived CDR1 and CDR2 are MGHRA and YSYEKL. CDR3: CASSQLEGGHNEQFF.

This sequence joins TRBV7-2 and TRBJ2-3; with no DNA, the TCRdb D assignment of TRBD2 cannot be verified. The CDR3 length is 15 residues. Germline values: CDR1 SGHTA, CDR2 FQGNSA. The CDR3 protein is CASSPLRVVEDTQYF.

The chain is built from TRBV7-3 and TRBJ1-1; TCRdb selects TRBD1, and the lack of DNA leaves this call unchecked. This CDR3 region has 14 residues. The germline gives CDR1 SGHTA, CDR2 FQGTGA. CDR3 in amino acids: CASRTTGADTEAFF.

This CDR3 is CASSATGVYGYTF. The V call is TRBV6-1, the J call TRBJ1-2; checking the TCRdb D call of TRBD1 is not possible without DNA. Germline V CDR1 and CDR2: MNHNS, SASEGT. The CDR3 covers 13 residues.

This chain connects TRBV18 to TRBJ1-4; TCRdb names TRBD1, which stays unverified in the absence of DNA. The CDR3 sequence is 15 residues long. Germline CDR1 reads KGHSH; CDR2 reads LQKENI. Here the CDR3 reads CASSPGQGASEKLFF.

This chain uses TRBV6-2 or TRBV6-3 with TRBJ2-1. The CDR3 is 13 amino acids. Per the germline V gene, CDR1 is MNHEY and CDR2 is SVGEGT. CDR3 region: CASRPTSYNEQFF.

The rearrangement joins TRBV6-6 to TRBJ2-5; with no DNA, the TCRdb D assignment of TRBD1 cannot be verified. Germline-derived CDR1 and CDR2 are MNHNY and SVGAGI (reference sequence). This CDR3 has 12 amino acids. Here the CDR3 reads CASRQAQETQYF.

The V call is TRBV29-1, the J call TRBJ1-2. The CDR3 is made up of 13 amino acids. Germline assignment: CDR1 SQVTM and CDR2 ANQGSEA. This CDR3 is CSVEMESGYGYTF.

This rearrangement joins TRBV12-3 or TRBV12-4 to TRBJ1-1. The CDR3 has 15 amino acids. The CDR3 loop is CASSFQGLINTEAFF.

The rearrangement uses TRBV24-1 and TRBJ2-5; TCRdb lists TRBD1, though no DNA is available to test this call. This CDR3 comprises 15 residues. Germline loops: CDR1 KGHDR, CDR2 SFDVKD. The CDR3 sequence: CATSDPGPRGETQYF.

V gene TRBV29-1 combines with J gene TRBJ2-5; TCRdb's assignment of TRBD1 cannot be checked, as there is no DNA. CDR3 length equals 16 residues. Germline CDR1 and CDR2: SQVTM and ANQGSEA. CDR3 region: CSVSSRTGGNQETQYF.

CDR3 sequence reads: CSASRQGAVGYGYTF. The rearrangement links TRBV20-1 to TRBJ1-2; TCRdb outputs TRBD1, but without DNA this stays unchecked. This CDR3 comprises 15 residues. Germline assignment: CDR1 DFQATT and CDR2 SNEGSKA (reference sequence).

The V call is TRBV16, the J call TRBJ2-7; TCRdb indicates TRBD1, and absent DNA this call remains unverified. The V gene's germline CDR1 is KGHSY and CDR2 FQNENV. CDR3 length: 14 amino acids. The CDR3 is CASSRRGGSYEQYF.

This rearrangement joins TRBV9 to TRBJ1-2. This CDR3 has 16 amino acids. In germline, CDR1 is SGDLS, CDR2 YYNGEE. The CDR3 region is CASSPSRGTANYGYTF.

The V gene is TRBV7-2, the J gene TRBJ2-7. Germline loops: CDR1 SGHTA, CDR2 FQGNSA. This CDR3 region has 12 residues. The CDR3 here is CASSAYSYEQYF. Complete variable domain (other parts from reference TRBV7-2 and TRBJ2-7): GAGVSQSPSNKVTEKGKDVELRCDPISGHTALYWYRQSLGQGLEFLIYFQGNSAPDKSGLPSDRFSAERTGGSVSTLTIQRTQQEDSAVYLCASSAYSYEQYFGPGTRLTVT.

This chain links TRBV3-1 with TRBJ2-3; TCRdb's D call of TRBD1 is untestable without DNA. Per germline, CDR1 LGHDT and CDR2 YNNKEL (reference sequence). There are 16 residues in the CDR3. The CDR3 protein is CASSHPSGTGTDTQYF.

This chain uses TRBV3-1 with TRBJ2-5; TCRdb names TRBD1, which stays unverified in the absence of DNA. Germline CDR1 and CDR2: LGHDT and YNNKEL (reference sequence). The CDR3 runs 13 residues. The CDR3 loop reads CASSQQGTETQYF.

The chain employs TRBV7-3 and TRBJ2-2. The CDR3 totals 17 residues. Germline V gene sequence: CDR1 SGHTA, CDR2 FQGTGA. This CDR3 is CASSPDPMGANTGELFF.

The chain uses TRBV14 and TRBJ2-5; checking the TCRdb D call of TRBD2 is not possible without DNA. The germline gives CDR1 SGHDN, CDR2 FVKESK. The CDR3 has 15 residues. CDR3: CASSSDGRGSETQYF.

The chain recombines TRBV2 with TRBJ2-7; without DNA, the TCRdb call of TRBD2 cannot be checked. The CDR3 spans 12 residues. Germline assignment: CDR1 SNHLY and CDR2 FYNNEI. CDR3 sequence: CAISWGGGEQYF.